One TCR beta chain is described in this entry. This clone showed up just a few times. The target of this receptor is not known. Base qualities are not at hand, and no much larger clone is one base apart. From each donor, a single peripheral blood sample of approximately 0.11 L on average was drawn into heparinised tubes. A BD FACSAria II was used to sort naive, central memory, regulatory and stem cell-like memory CD4+ T cells with a panel that included CD45RO, CCR7, CD25, CD127, CD95 and CD27. Every sorted population had a purity above 95%. PBMCs were isolated right away by Lymphoprep density gradient centrifugation and were stained directly, without culture. Samples were stained and sorted in pairs, with one healthy donor and one patient per experiment, so that batch effects were minimized. This entry is derived from a study of beta chain features in type 1 diabetes (dated by TCRdb to between 2017 and 2018). For the study in its entirety: Mean age, gender distribution, total cell number and subset yield were not different between patients and healthy donors. The study compared TCRB repertoires of sorted circulating CD4+ T cell subsets between recently diagnosed type 1 diabetes patients and matched healthy donors. Regulatory and stem cell-like memory subsets were isolated from only 8 patients and about 8 healthy donors, whereas naive and central memory subsets came from all 30 or so donors. Across all samples, some 110,000,000 sorted cells were examined, and cell number per subset correlated strongly with RNA yield. Overall study results and their limits: Naive, central memory and regulatory TCRB repertoires appeared to be more similar among patients than among healthy donors. At VDJ recombination sites, patients with type 1 diabetes made fewer insertions and deleted more nucleotides, a pattern implying thymic rearrangement abnormalities. Shorter templates might be favored by PCR, yet because patient and control samples were amplified and corrected together, any such skew would affect both groups equally. In all four CD4+ subsets, TCRB CDR3 length was moderately but significantly shorter in type 1 diabetes patients. Because cDNA was sequenced instead of genomic DNA, highly expressing activated cells could be over-represented, though the groups showed no difference in activation or CD3 levels. Because small numbers of individuals were included in the HLA sub-analyses, any influence of HLA type on TCRB rearrangement was left unresolved.

The entire isolated RNA was reverse transcribed using the High Capacity cDNA Reverse Transcription Kit, and thus expressed TCRB transcripts were sequenced. Deep immunoSEQ sequencing was performed on naive, central memory and regulatory T cell samples, with an average of roughly 3.6 million total reads per sample. Sorted cells were lysed in RLT buffer and RNA was extracted with DNase-treated RNeasy Micro or Mini kits, depending on cell number. Each cell subset was processed on its own to prevent cross-contamination, while patient and healthy donor samples were processed together. The immunoSEQ multiplex PCR was used to amplify TCRB sequences from cDNA, generating 87-bp fragments that spanned the CDR3 region. Amplicons were sequenced on the Illumina HiSeq platform. The study's processing was this. PCR bias was corrected computationally using synthetic template baselines, and reads within Hamming distance 2 were collapsed, with unmergeable singletons discarded. Reads were aligned against IMGT so that V, D and J genes, CDR3 length and insertions or deletions at six rearrangement sites could be assigned. Within each subset, clonotype counts were normalized to sorted cell number, after which true diversity and Gini coefficients were computed with the tcR R package. The overlap coefficient, calculated on TCRB nucleotide sequences, was used to measure repertoire sharing. As a proxy for the pre-selection repertoire, out-of-frame TCRB sequences from naive cells were analyzed. The immuneACCESS repertoire file appears here via TCRdb, limited to in-frame rearrangements. These files lack a portion of the clones; in checked studies, under half of the deficit traces to unresolved V genes, and the cause of the others is not known. V, J and clone size are those of that table, while D and trimming were read from the DNA. This sample has more than 300,000 clones in its table, and roughly 12% of those were observed once. 0.0095% to 0.011% of the sample lies in the top ten.

Sequencing was carried out using naive CD4+ T cells from blood. The cell subset or site label, as the study defines it: true naive CD4+ T cells. The TCR was taken from a woman aged 18-29 years with type 1 diabetes.

DNA sequence: TGTGCCAGCAGCACCTTTGAGGGTACACGGCACGAGCAGTACTTC. Translated, this is CASSTFEGTRHEQYF. The chain is encoded by TRBV11-2 joined to TRBJ2-7, with TRBD2 as a weak D call on 5 bases. The CDR3 runs 15 amino acids, cysteine and phenylalanine included. Only the CDR3 region is kept as DNA, spanning 45 bases read in frame from base 1. Trimming costs V 5 bases and J 5 bases, and their ends lie 19 bases apart. The germline V gene provides CDR1 SGHAT and CDR2 FQNNGV.